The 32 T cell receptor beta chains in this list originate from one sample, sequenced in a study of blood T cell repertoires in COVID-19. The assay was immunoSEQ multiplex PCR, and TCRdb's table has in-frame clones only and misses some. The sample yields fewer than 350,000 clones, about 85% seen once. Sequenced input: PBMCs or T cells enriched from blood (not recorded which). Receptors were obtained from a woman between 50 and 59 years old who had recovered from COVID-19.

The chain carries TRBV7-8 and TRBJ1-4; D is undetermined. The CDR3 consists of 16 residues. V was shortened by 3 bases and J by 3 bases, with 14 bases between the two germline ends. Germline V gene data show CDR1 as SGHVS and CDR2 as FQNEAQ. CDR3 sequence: CASSLDQVTANEKLFF. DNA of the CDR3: TGTGCCAGCAGCTTGGATCAGGTGACGGCTAATGAAAAACTGTTTTTT.

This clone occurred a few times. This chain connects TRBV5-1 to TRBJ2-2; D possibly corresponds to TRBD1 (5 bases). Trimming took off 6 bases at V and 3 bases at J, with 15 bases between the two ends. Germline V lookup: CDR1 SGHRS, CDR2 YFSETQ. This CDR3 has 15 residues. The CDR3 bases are TGCGCCAGCACTAACCCGGGCAGGGACACCGGGGAGCTGTTTTTT. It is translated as CASTNPGRDTGELFF.

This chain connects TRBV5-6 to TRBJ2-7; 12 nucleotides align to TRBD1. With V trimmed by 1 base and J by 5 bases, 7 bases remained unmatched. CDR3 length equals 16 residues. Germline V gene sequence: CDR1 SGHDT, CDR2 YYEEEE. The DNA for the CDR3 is TGTGCCAGCAGCTTGATAATTGGGACAGGGGGCGACGAGCAGTACTTC. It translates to CASSLIIGTGGDEQYF.

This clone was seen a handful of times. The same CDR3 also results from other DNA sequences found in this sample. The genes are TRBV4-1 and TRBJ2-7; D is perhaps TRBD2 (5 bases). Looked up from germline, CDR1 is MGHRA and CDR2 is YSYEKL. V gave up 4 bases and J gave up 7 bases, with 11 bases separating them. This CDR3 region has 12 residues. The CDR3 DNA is TGCGCCAGCAGCCCCCTTTCGGGAGAGCAGTACTTC. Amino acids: CASSPLSGEQYF.

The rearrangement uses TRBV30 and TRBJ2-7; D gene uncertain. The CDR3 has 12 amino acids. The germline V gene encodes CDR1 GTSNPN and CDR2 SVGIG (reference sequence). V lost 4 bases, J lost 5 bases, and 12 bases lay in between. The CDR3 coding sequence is TGTGCCTGGAACTCATTACCCCACGAGCAGTACTTC. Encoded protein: CAWNSLPHEQYF.

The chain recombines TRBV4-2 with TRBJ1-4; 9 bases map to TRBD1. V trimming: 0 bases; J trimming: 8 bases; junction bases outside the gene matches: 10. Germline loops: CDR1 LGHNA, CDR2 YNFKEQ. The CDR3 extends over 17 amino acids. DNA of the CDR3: TGTGCCAGCAGCCAAGAAACCTTTGGGACAGGGCAGGAAAAACTGTTTTTT. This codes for CASSQETFGTGQEKLFF.

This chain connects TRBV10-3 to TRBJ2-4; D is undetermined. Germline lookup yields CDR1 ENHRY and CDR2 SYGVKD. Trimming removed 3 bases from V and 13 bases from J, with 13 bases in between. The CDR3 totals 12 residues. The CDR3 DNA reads TGTGCCATCAGTGATTCAGTGCTAGGCCAGTACTTC. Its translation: CAISDSVLGQYF.

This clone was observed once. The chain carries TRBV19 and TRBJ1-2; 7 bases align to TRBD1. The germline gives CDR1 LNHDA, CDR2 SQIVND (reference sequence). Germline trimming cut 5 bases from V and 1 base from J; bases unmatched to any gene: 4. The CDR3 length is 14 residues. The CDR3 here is CASSFQGGNYGYTF. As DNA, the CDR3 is TGTGCCAGTAGTTTCCAGGGGGGTAACTATGGCTACACCTTC.

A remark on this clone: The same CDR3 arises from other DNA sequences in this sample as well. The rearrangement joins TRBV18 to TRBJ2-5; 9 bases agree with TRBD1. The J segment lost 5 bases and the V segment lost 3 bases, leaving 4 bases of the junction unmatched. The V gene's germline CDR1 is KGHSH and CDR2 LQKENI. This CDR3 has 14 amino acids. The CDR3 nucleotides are TGTGCCAGCTCACCGGGACAGGGTGGGGAGACCCAGTACTTC. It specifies CASSPGQGGETQYF.

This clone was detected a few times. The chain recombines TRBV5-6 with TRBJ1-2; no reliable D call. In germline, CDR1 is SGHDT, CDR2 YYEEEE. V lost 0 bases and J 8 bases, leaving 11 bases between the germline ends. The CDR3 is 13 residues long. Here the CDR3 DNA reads TGTGCCAGCAGCTTGGGGGCCTTTGGGGGCTACACCTTC. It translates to CASSLGAFGGYTF.

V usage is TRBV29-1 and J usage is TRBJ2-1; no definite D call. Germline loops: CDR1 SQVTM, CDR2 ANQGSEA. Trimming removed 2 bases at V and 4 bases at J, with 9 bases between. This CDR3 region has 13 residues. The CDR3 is CSVENASYNEQFF. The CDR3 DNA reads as TGCAGCGTTGAAAACGCTAGTTACAATGAGCAGTTCTTC.

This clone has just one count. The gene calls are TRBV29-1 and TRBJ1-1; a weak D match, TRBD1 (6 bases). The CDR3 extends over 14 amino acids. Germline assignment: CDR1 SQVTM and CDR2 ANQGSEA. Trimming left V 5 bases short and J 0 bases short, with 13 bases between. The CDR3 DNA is TGCAGCGTTCCGGACAGCTTTATGAACACTGAAGCTTTCTTT. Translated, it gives CSVPDSFMNTEAFF.

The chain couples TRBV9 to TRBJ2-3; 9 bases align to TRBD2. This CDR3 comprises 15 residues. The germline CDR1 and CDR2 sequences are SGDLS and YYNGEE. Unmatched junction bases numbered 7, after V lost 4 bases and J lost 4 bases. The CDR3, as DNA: TGTGCCAGCAGCTCTCGAGCGGGAGGACCAGATACGCAGTATTTT. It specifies CASSSRAGGPDTQYF.

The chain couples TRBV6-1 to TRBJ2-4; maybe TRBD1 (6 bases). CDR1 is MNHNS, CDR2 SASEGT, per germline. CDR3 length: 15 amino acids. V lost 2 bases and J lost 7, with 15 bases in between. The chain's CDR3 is CASSEHSGELNIQYF. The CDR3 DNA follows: TGTGCCAGCAGTGAACATTCAGGGGAATTGAACATTCAGTACTTC.

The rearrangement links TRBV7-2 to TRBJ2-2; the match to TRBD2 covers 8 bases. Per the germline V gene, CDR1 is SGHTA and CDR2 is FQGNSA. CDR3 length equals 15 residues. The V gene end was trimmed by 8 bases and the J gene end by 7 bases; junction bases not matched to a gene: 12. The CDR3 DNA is TGTGCCAGCCCCCCGGGTAGCGGGAATATCGGGGAGCTGTTTTTT. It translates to CASPPGSGNIGELFF.

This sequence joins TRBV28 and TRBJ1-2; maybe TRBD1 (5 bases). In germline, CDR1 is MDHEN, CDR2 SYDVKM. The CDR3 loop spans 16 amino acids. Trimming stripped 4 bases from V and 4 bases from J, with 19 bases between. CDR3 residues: CASSSPRQILSYGYTF. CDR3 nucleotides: TGTGCCAGCAGTTCTCCTAGACAGATCCTTTCCTATGGCTACACCTTC.

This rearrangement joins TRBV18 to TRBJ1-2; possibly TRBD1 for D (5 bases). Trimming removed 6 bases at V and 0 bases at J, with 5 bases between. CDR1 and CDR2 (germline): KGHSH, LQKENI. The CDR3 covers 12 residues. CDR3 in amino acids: CASSDTNYGYTF. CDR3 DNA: TGTGCCAGCTCGGACACTAACTATGGCTACACCTTC.

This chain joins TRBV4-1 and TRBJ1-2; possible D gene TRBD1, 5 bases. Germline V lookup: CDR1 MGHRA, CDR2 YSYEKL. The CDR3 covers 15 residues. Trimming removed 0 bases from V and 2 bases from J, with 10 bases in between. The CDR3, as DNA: TGCGCCAGCAGCCAAGATACAGGATCCAACTATGGCTACACCTTC. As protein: CASSQDTGSNYGYTF.

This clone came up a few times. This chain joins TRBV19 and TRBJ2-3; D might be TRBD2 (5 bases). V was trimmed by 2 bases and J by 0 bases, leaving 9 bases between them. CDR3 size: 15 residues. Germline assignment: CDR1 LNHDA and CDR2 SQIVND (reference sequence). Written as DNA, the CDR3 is TGTGCCAGTAGTATACTGGACTCTAGCACAGATACGCAGTATTTT. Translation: CASSILDSSTDTQYF.

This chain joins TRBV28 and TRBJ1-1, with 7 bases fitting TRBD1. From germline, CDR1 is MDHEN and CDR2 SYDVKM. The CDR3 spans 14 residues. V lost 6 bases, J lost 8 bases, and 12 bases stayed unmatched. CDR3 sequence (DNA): TGTGCCAGCAGCCGAATGCCGGGACAGCTAGAAGCTTTCTTT. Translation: CASSRMPGQLEAFF.

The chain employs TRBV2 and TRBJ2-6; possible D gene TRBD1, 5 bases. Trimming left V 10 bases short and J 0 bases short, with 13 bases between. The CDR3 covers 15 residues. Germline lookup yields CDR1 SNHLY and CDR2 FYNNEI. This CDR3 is CANPKGNSGANVLTF. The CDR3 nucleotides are TGTGCCAACCCGAAGGGGAACTCTGGGGCCAACGTCCTGACTTTC.

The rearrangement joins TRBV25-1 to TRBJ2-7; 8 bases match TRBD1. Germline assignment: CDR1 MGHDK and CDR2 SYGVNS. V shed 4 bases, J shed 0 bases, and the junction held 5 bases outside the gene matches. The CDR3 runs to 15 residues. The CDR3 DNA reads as TGTGCCAGCAGTGGATCCGGGACAGGCTCCTACGAGCAGTACTTC. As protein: CASSGSGTGSYEQYF.

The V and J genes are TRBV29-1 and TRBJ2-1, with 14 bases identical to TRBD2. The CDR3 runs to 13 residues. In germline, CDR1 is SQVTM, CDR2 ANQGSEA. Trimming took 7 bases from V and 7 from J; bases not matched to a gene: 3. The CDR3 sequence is CSAGTSGSNEQFF. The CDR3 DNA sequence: TGCAGCGCCGGGACTAGCGGGAGTAATGAGCAGTTCTTC.

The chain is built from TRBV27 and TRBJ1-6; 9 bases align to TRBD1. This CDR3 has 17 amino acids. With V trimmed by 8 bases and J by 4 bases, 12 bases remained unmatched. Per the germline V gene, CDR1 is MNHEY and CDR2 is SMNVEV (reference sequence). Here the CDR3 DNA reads TGTGCCAGCGCATGGGGACAGGGAAGTTGGTATAATTCACCCCTCCACTTT. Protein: CASAWGQGSWYNSPLHF.

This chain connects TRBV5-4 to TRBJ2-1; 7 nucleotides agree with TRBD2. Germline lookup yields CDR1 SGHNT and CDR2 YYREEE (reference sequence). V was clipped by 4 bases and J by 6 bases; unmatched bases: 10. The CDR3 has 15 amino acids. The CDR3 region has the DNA TGTGCCAGCAGCACCACTAGCGACCTCTTCAATGAGCAGTTCTTC. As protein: CASSTTSDLFNEQFF.

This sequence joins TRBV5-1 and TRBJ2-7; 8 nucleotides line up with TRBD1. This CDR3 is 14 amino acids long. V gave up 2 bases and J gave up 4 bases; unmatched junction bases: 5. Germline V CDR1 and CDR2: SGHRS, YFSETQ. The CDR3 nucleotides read TGCGCCAGCAGCTTCGCAGGGGGCCCGTACGAGCAGTACTTC. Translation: CASSFAGGPYEQYF.

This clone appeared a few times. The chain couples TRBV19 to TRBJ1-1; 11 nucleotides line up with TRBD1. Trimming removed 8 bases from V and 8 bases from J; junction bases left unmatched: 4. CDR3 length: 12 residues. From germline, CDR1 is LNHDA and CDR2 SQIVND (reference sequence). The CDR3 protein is CASSRTGGEAFF. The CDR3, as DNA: TGTGCCAGTTCTAGGACAGGGGGCGAAGCTTTCTTT.

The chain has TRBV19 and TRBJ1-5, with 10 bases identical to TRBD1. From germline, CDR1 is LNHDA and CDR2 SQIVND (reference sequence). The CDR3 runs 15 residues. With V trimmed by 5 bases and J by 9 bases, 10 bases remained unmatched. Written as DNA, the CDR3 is TGTGCCAGTAGTCCTCGGACAGGGGGATCGGGGCCCCAGCATTTT. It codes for CASSPRTGGSGPQHF.

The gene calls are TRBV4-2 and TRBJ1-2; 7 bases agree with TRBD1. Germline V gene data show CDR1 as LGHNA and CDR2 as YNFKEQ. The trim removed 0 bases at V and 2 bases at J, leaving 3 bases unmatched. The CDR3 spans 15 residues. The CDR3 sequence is CASSQDSRGNYGYTF. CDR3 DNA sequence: TGTGCCAGCAGCCAAGATTCCAGGGGGAACTATGGCTACACCTTC.

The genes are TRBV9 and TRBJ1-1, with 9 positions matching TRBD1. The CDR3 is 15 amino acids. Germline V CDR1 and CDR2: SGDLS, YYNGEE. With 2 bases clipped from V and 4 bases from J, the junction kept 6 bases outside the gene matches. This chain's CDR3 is CASSVRWDRVTEAFF. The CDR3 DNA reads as TGTGCCAGCAGCGTGAGATGGGACAGGGTCACTGAAGCTTTCTTT.

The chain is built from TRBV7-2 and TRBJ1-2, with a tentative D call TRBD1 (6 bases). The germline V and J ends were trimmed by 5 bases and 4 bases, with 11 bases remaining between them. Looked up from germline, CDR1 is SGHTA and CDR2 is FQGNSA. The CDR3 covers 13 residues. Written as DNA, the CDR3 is TGTGCCAGCAGCATTGACAGGACCTATGGCTACACCTTC. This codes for CASSIDRTYGYTF.

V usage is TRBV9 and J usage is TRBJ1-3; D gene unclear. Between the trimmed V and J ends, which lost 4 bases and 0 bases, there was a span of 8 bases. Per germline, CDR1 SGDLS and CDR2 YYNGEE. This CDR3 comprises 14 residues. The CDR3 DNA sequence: TGTGCCAGCAGCTCAGGTCTCTCTGGAAACACCATATATTTT. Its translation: CASSSGLSGNTIYF.